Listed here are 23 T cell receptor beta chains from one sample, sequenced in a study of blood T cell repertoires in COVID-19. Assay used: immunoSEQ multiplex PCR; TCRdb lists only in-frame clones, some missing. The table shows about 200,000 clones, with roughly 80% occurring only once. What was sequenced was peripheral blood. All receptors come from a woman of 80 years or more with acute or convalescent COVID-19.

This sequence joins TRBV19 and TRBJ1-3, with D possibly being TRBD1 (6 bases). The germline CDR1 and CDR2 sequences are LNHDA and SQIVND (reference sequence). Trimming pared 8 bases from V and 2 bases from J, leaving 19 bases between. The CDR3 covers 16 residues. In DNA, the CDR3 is TGTGCCAGTGGCACCCCCGGGGGGCAAACTGGAAACACCATATATTTT. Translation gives CASGTPGGQTGNTIYF.

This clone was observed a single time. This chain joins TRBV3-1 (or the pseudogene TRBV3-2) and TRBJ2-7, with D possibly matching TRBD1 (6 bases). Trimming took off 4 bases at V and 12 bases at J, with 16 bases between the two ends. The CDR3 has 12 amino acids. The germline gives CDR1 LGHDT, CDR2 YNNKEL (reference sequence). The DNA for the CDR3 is TGTGCCAGCAGCCCAAAAGGGACAATTGCGTACTTC. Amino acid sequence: CASSPKGTIAYF.

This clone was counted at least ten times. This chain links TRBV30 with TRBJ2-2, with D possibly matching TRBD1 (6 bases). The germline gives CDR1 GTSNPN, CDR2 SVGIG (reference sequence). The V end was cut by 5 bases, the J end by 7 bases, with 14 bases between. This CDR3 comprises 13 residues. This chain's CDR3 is CAWDRLRDGELFF. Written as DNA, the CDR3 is TGTGCCTGGGACAGGTTAAGGGACGGGGAGCTGTTTTTT.

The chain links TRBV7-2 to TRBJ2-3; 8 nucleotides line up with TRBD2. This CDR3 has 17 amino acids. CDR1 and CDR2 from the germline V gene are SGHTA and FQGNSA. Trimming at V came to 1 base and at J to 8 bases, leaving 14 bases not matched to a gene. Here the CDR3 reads CASSLGTGGAVFGTQYF. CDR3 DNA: TGTGCCAGCAGCTTAGGAACGGGGGGGGCGGTTTTTGGTACGCAGTATTTT.

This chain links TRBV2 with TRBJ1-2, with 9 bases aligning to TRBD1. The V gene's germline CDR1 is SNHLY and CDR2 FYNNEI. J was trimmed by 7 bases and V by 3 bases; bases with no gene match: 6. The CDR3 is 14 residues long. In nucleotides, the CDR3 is TGTGCCAGCAGTGAGGACAGGGGTCCGACTGGCTACACCTTC. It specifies CASSEDRGPTGYTF.

CDR3 amino acids: CAARHRNSPLHF. The CDR3 nucleotides are TGTGCCGCCCGACATCGAAATTCACCCCTCCACTTT. The V gene is TRBV24-1, the J gene TRBJ1-6; D call uncertain. Trimming stripped 12 bases from V and 7 bases from J, with 12 bases between. CDR3 length: 12 residues. The germline V gene has CDR1 KGHDR and CDR2 SFDVKD.

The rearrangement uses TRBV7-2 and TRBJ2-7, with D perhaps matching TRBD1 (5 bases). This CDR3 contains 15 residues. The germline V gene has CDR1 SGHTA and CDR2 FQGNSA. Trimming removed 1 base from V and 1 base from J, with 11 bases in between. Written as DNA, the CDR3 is TGTGCCAGCAGCTTAGGGTCGCAGGGTTCCTACGAGCAGTACTTC. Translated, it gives CASSLGSQGSYEQYF.

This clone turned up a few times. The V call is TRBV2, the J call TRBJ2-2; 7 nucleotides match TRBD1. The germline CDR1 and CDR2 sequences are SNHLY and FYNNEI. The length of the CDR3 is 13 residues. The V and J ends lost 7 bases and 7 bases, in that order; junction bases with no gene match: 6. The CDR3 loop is CASKEGASGELFF. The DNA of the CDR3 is TGTGCCAGCAAAGAGGGGGCAAGCGGGGAGCTGTTTTTT.

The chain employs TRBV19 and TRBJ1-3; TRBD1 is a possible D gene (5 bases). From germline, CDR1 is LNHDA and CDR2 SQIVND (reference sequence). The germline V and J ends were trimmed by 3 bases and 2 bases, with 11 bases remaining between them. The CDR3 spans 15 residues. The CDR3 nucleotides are TGTGCCAGTAGTATTCGGCCAGGGCCTGGAAACACCATATATTTT. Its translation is CASSIRPGPGNTIYF. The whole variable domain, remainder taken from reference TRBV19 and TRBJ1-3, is DGGITQSPKYLFRKEGQNVTLSCEQNLNHDAMYWYRQDPGQGLRLIYYSQIVNDFQKGDIAEGYSVSREKKESFPLTVTSAQKNPTAFYLCASSIRPGPGNTIYFGEGSWLTVV.

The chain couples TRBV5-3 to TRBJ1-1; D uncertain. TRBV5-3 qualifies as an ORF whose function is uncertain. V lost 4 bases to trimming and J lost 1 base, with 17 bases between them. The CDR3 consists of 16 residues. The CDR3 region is CARSGKLDPGNTEAFF. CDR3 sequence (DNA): TGTGCCAGAAGCGGAAAGCTAGATCCGGGGAACACTGAAGCTTTCTTT.

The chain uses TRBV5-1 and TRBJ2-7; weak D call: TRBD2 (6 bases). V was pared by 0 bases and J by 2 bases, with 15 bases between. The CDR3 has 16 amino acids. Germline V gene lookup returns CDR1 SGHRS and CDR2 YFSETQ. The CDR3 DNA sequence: TGCGCCAGCAGCTTGGTCGGGGGTTCCACTCCCTACGAGCAGTACTTC. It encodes CASSLVGGSTPYEQYF.

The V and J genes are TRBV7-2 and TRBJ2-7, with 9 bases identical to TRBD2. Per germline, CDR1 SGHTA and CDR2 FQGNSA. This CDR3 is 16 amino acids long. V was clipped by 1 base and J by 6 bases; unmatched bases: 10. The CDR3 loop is CASSLVRGSGSFEQYF. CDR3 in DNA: TGTGCCAGCAGCTTAGTTCGGGGTAGCGGGAGCTTCGAGCAGTACTTC.

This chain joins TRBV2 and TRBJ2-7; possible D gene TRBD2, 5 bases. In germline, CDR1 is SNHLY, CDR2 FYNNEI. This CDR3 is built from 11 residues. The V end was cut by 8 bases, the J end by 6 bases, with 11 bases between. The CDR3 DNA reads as TGTGCCAGCGCAAGGGAGCTCGAGCAGTACTTC. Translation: CASARELEQYF.

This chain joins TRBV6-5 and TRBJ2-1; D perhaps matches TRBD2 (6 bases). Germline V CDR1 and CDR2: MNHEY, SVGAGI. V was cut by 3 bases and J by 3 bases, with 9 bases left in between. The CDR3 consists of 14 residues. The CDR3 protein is CASSYTTSYNEQFF. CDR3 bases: TGTGCCAGCAGTTATACGACTAGCTACAATGAGCAGTTCTTC.

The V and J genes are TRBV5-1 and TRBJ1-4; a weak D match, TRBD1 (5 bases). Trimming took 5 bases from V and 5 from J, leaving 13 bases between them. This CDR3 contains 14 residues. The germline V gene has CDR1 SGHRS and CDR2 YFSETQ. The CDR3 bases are TGCGCCAGCAGTTATGATAAGGGGAATGAAAAACTGTTTTTT. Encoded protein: CASSYDKGNEKLFF.

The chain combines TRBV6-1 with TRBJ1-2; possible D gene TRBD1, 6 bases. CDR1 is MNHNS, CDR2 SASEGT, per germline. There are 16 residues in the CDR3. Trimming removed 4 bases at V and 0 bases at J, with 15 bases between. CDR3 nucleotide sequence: TGTGCCAGCAGTGGAGCCGGGGGGGCAGCTAACTATGGCTACACCTTC. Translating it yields CASSGAGGAANYGYTF.

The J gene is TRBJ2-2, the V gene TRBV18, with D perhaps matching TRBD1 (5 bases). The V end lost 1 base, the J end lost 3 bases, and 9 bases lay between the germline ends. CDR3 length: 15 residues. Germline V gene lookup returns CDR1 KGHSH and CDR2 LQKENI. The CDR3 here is CASSPLDRDTGELFF. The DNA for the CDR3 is TGTGCCAGCTCACCACTCGACAGAGACACCGGGGAGCTGTTTTTT.

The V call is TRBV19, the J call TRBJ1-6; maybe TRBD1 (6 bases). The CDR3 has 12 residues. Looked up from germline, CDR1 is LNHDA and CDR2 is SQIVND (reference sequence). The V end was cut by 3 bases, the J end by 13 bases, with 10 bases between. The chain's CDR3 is CASSMGTSPLHF. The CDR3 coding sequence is TGTGCCAGTAGTATGGGGACATCGCCCCTCCACTTT.

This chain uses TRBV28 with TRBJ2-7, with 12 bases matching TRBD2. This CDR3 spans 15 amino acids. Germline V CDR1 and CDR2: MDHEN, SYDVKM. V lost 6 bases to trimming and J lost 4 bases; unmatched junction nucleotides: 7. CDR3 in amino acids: CASRSTGTSGYEQYF. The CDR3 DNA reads TGTGCCAGCAGATCAACCGGGACTAGCGGGTACGAGCAGTACTTC.

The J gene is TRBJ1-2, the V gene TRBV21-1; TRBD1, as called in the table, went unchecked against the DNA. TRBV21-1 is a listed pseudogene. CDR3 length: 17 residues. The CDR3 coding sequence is TGTGCCAGCAGCAAAGCCCCCCCCCGGGACAGGGGGAATGGCTACACCTTC. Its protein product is CASSKAPPRDRGNGYTF.

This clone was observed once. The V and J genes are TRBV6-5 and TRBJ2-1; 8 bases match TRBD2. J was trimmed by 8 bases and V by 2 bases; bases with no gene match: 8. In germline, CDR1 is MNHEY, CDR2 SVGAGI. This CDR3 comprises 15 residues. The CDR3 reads CASSYGTSHAYEQFF. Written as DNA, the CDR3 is TGTGCCAGCAGTTACGGGACTAGTCATGCCTATGAGCAGTTCTTC.

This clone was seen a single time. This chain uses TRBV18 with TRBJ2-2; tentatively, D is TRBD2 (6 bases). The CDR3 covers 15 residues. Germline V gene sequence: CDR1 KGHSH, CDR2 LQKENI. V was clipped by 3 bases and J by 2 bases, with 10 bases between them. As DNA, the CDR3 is TGTGCCAGCTCACCGTCGGGAGACAACACCGGGGAGCTGTTTTTT. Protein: CASSPSGDNTGELFF.

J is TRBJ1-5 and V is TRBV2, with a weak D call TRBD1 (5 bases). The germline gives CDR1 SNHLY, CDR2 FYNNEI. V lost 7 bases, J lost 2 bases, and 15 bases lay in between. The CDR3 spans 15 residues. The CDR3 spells CASKVGLGGNQPQHF. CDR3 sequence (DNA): TGTGCCAGCAAAGTGGGACTAGGGGGCAATCAGCCCCAGCATTTT.